These 5 T cell receptor beta chains were sequenced from one sample in a study of patients and donors after allogeneic stem cell transplantation. Using its own MiXCR run on the RT-PCR reads, TCRdb lists one record per CDR3 protein. The data show about 960,000 distinct CDR3 sequences, more than 15% seen once. Sequencing was done on a sample of blood, either unsorted or a sorted T cell fraction (not recorded which). All receptors derive from a human donor who was either an allogeneic HSCT recipient or a stem cell or donor lymphocyte infusion donor (not recorded which). It is not recorded whose cells these are; they may come from a transplant donor.

This clonotype was found a few times. The V call is TRBV6-1, the J call TRBJ2-3; 8 nucleotides align to TRBD1. There are 15 residues in the CDR3. V gave up 8 bases and J gave up 2 bases; unmatched junction bases: 9. Germline assignment: CDR1 MNHNS and CDR2 SASEGT. The CDR3 coding sequence is TGTGCCAGCGGGGCCAGGGGGCAAGTCACAGATACGCAGTATTTT. Translating gives CASGARGQVTDTQYF.

This clonotype has a count of ten or more. V and J are TRBV7-9 and TRBJ2-7, with D tentatively TRBD1 (6 bases). CDR1 and CDR2 from the germline V gene are SEHNR and FQNEAQ (reference sequence). V was pared by 6 bases and J by 3 bases, with 9 bases between. The CDR3 consists of 12 residues. DNA for the CDR3: TGTGCCAGCAGGTCGGACAGCTACGAGCAGTACTTC. Translating gives CASRSDSYEQYF.

This sequence joins TRBV4-3 and TRBJ2-7, with D possibly TRBD1 on 5 matching bases. This CDR3 contains 16 residues. Trimming removed 0 bases at V and 4 bases at J, with 16 bases between. From germline, CDR1 is LGHNA and CDR2 YSLEER. The CDR3: CASSQDGARNLYEQYF. CDR3 DNA sequence: TGCGCCAGCAGCCAAGATGGGGCGAGGAATCTGTACGAGCAGTACTTC.

V is TRBV7-8 and J is TRBJ2-1; TRBD1 is a possible D gene (5 bases). Germline V lookup: CDR1 SGHVS, CDR2 FQNEAQ. This CDR3 has 15 amino acids. V was clipped by 3 bases and J by 7 bases, with 16 bases between them. In DNA, the CDR3 is TGTGCCAGCAGCTTTCAACCTCCCCCAGGGAATGAGCAGTTCTTC. Translated: CASSFQPPPGNEQFF.

The CDR3 DNA sequence: TGCAGTGCTATTTGGGGGACTAGCGGGGGAGGTTCGCAGTATTTT. This sequence encodes CSAIWGTSGGGSQYF. The chain links TRBV20-1 to TRBJ2-3; 14 bases are shared with TRBD2. V lost 4 bases to trimming and J lost 10 bases; unmatched junction nucleotides: 10. Germline V gene lookup returns CDR1 DFQATT and CDR2 SNEGSKA (reference sequence). The CDR3 is 15 amino acids.